These 9 T cell receptor beta chains were all obtained from the same sample, sequenced in a study of neurological immune-mediated disorders. TCRdb itself ran the 5' RACE reads through MiXCR, one entry per CDR3 protein. Among tens of thousands of distinct CDR3 sequences listed, about 3.5% were seen once. Sequenced: PBMCs. Source of these receptors: a man aged 35-49 years with multiple sclerosis.

This clonotype was recorded at least ten times. The rearrangement uses TRBV3-1 and TRBJ2-5; D is uncertain. This CDR3 has 13 residues. Germline CDR1 LGHDT, CDR2 YNNKEL (reference sequence). The V end lost 6 bases, the J end lost 2 bases, and 10 bases lay between the germline ends. The CDR3 DNA reads as TGTGCCAGCAGGTATTCCCCACAAGAGACCCAGTACTTC. This codes for CASRYSPQETQYF.

Sample share makes this clonotype medium-sized. V and J are TRBV27 and TRBJ2-3; D call uncertain. Germline V gene sequence: CDR1 MNHEY, CDR2 SMNVEV (reference sequence). The germline V and J ends were trimmed by 2 bases and 0 bases, with 9 bases remaining between them. The CDR3 has 15 amino acids. The CDR3 coding sequence is TGTGCCAGCAGTTTAACGACATCTAGCACAGATACGCAGTATTTT. Its protein is CASSLTTSSTDTQYF.

This clonotype was found many times. The rearrangement links TRBV15 to TRBJ2-5; either TRBD1 or TRBD2 may fit D (6 bases each). Per germline, CDR1 LNHNV and CDR2 YYDKDF (reference sequence). The CDR3 contains 13 residues. Trimming took 5 bases from V and 5 from J, leaving 12 bases between them. This CDR3 reads CATSGGSGETQYF. The DNA for the CDR3 is TGTGCCACCAGCGGGGGCAGCGGGGAGACCCAGTACTTC.

This clonotype was recorded many times. The chain combines TRBV5-1 with TRBJ2-3, with TRBD1 matching over 8 bases. The CDR3 has 14 residues. In germline, CDR1 is SGHRS, CDR2 YFSETQ. The V gene end was trimmed by 3 bases and the J gene end by 4 bases; junction bases not matched to a gene: 4. The CDR3 bases are TGCGCCAGCAGCTCGGGGACAGGCTCAGATACGCAGTATTTT. Protein product: CASSSGTGSDTQYF.

The sample holds many counts of this clonotype. J is TRBJ1-1 and V is TRBV9; D not certain. V was trimmed by 7 bases and J by 1 base, leaving 5 bases between them. The germline gives CDR1 SGDLS, CDR2 YYNGEE. The CDR3 totals 11 residues. CDR3 coding DNA: TGTGCCAGCGGGCGGAACACTGAAGCTTTCTTT. Encoded protein: CASGRNTEAFF. The full variable domain, completed using reference TRBV9 and TRBJ1-1, is DSGVTQTPKHLITATGQRVTLRCSPRSGDLSVYWYQQSLDQGLQFLIQYYNGEERAKGNILERFSAQQFPDLHSELNLSSLELGDSALYFCASGRNTEAFFGQGTRLTVV.

The table lists this clonotype with many counts. The chain has TRBV6-5 and TRBJ2-1; 9 nucleotides align to TRBD1. From germline, CDR1 is MNHEY and CDR2 SVGAGI. This CDR3 contains 18 residues. V dropped 4 bases and J dropped 2; count of bases not matched to a gene: 12. The CDR3 DNA reads as TGTGCCAGCAGTTTTCAGGGGACAGGGCTAGGGGCCTACAATGAGCAGTTCTTC. Its protein is CASSFQGTGLGAYNEQFF.

The J gene is TRBJ2-7, the V gene TRBV18; a weak D match, TRBD2 (6 bases). CDR1 and CDR2 (germline): KGHSH, LQKENI. V was trimmed by 4 bases and J by 6 bases, leaving 10 bases between them. This CDR3 is built from 12 residues. The CDR3 loop reads CASSRGEVEQYF. CDR3 nucleotides: TGTGCCAGCTCACGAGGGGAGGTCGAGCAGTACTTC.

Many counts were recorded for this clonotype. The chain uses TRBV29-1 and TRBJ1-4; 7 nucleotides line up with TRBD1. This CDR3 spans 14 amino acids. The V gene end was trimmed by 4 bases and the J gene end by 10 bases; junction bases not matched to a gene: 12. Germline CDR1 reads SQVTM; CDR2 reads ANQGSEA. The CDR3, as DNA: TGCAGCGTTGCCGAGGGGGCAGGGAGTGGAAAACTGTTTTTT. It is translated as CSVAEGAGSGKLFF.

Many counts were recorded for this clonotype. The chain is built from TRBV7-9 and TRBJ1-6; D might be TRBD1 (6 bases). Looked up from germline, CDR1 is SEHNR and CDR2 is FQNEAQ (reference sequence). The CDR3 totals 14 residues. V shed 5 bases and J shed 7 bases, with 12 bases lying between them. CDR3 amino acids: CASSPDSGNSPLHF. DNA of the CDR3: TGTGCCAGCAGCCCGGACAGCGGGAATTCACCCCTCCACTTT.